The clone carrying this T cell receptor (beta chain) has only a few counts. The antigen is unknown. Sample-barcoded 5' priming and a J-beta primer mix drove a second PCR of about 6 to 12 cycles. Each cDNA molecule was tagged by a template-switch adaptor that had 12 random nucleotides. MiXCR, run by TCRdb on the 5' RACE reads, gives a single entry per CDR3 protein. The profile shows about 1.1 million distinct CDR3 sequences, 35% to 40% of them singletons. This CDR3 comprises 11 residues. Trimming shortened V by 8 bases and J by 15 bases, and 17 bases separated the two germline ends. Germline V gives CDR1 MGHDK, CDR2 SYGVNS. The data derive from a study of blood T cells in healthy people across ages. Study results and caveats: Observed TCR beta diversity per million T cells went down as age went up. This fall followed a roughly linear course with age.

V and J are TRBV25-1 and TRBJ2-1, with D possibly being TRBD2 (5 bases). What was sequenced was blood. The receptor was derived from a man aged 18 to 35 in good health. The CDR3 sequence: CASGEVRARFF. CDR3 DNA: TGTGCCAGCGGAGAAGTGAGGGCGCGGTTCTTC.